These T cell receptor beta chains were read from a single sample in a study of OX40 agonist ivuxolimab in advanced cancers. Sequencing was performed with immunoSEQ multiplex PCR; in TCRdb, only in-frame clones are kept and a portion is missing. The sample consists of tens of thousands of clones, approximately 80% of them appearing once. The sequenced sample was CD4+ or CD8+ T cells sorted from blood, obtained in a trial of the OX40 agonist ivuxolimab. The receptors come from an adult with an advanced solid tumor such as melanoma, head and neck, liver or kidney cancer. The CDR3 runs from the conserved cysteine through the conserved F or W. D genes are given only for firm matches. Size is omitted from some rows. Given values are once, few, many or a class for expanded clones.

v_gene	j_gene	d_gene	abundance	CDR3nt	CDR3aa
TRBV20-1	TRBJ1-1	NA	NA	TGCAGTGCGGATAAGGAAGAAGCTTTCTTT	CSADKEEAFF
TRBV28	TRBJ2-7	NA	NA	TGTGCCAGCACAAATACAGGGCCGGGGGGATTTGGAGAGCAGTACTTC	CASTNTGPGGFGEQYF
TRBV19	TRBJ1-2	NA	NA	TGTGCCAGTAGTCCCCCCGGGGTCTATGGCTACACCTTC	CASSPPGVYGYTF
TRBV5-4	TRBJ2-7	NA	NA	TGTGCCAGCAGCTTTAGGGGAGGATACGAGCAGTACTTC	CASSFRGGYEQYF
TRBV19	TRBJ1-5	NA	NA	TGTGCCAGTAATTTGGGATTCGAGCTTTATAGCAATCAGCCCCAGCATTTT	CASNLGFELYSNQPQHF
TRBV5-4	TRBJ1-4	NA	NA	TGTGCCAGCAGCCCCCGGACTGCAGGGGCGGGTAATGAAAAACTGTTTTTT	CASSPRTAGAGNEKLFF
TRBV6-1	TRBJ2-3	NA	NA	TGTGCCAGCAGTGTCGTCTCAGATACGCAGTATTTT	CASSVVSDTQYF
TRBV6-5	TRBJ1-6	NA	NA	TGTGCCAGCAGTGTACAGGGAGGGAATAATTCACCCCTCCACTTT	CASSVQGGNNSPLHF
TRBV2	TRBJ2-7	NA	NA	TGTGCCAGCAGTGAAGACGGCGGTCCCTACGAGCAGTACTTC	CASSEDGGPYEQYF
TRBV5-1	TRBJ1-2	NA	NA	TGCGCCAGCAGCTTGGAGCCCCGGGCCTGGGAAGTGAACTATGGCTACACCTTC	CASSLEPRAWEVNYGYTF
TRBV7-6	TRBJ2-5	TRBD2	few	TGTGCCAGCAGCCCCCCAAGGCGGGCTAGCGGGAAGGAAGAGACCCAGTACTTC	CASSPPRRASGKEETQYF
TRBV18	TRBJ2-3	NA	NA	TGTGCCAGCACAAAACAGGGTAGCACAGATACGCAGTATTTT	CASTKQGSTDTQYF
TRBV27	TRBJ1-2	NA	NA	TGTGCCAGCAGGCCAGACCGCTTACTAACTAACTATGGCTACACCTTC	CASRPDRLLTNYGYTF
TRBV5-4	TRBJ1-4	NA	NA	TGTGCCAGCACCTATGGGGGAGCAACTAATGAAAAACTGTTTTTT	CASTYGGATNEKLFF
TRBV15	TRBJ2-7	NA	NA	TGTGCCACCAGCAGAGACCCATACGGGTTGAACGAGCAGTACTTC	CATSRDPYGLNEQYF
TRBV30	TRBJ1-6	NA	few	TGTGCCTGGAGTGTACACAGGGATAATTCACCCCTCCACTTT	CAWSVHRDNSPLHF
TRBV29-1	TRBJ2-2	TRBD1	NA	TGCAGCGTTGTGGTGACAGGGCACACCGGGGAGCTGTTTTTT	CSVVVTGHTGELFF
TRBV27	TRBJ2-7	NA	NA	TGTGCCAGCAGTTTACTCCAAGGGAACGAGCAGTACTTC	CASSLLQGNEQYF
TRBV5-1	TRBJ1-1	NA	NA	TGCGCCAGCAGCTTTTCCACGCCGAACACTGAAGCTTTCTTT	CASSFSTPNTEAFF
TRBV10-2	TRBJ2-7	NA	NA	TGCGCCAGCAGCTCCGGGACACCACCTCCTTACGAGCAGTACTTC	CASSSGTPPPYEQYF
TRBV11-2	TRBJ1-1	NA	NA	TGTGCCAGCAGCTCGCCCGGGCAGGTGATTAAAGCTTTCTTT	CASSSPGQVIKAFF
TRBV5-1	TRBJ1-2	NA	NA	TGCGCCAGCAGCTCCCGGTGGGAGGAGAGAAACTATGGCTGCACCTTC	CASSSRWEERNYGCTF
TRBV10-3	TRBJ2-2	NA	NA	TGTGCCATCAGTGAGTTGTACACGAGCGGGCCCGGGGAGCTGTTTTTT	CAISELYTSGPGELFF
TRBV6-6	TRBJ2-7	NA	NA	TGTGCCAGCAGCCAAAAGGTCCACGAGCAGTACTTC	CASSQKVHEQYF
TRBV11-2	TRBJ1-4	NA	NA	TGTGCCAGCAGCTTAGGCCTACGCCGGGAAAAACTGTTTTTT	CASSLGLRREKLFF
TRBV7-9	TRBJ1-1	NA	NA	TGTGCCAGCAGCTCTGGACGCCAGTCAACCTCAGGAGCTTTCTTT	CASSSGRQSTSGAFF
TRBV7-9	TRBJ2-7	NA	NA	TGTGCCAGCAGTTCTGGTCTCCTCTCCTACGAGCAGTACTTC	CASSSGLLSYEQYF
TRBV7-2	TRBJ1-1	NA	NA	TGTGCCAGCAGCTTGAGTTCTAACACTGAAGCTTTCTTT	CASSLSSNTEAFF
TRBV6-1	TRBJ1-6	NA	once	TGTGCCAGCACTCCCGGGACACCTAATTCACCCCTCCACTTT	CASTPGTPNSPLHF
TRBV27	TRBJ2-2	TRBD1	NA	TGTGCCAGCAAGAGGGACAGTAACACCGGGGAGCTGTTTTTT	CASKRDSNTGELFF
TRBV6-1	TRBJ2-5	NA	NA	TGTGCCAGCAGTGCCCGGTGGGAGACCCAGTACTTC	CASSARWETQYF
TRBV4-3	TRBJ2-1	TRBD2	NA	TGCGCCAGCAGCCAAGAAAGCGGGGGGGCCTTCCATGAGCAGTTCTTC	CASSQESGGAFHEQFF
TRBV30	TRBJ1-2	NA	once	TGTGCCTGGAGTGTATCGGGTAACTATGGCTACACCTTC	CAWSVSGNYGYTF
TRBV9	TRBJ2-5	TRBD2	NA	TGTGCCAGCAGCGTAGCTGGCGGGAGTACAGAGACCCAGTACTTC	CASSVAGGSTETQYF
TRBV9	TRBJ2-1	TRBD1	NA	TGTGCCAGCAGCGTAAGACAGGGGGCGCGTAATGAGCAGTTCTTC	CASSVRQGARNEQFF
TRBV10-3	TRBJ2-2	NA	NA	TGTGCCATCAGAGGGTATTCGGCCGGGGAGCTGTTTTTT	CAIRGYSAGELFF
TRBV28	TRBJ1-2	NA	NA	TGTGCCTCTGCGGCCGGGAACTATGGCTACACCTTC	CASAAGNYGYTF
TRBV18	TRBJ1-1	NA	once	TGTGCCAGCTCCCCGAGGACAGACACTGAAGCTTTCTTT	CASSPRTDTEAFF
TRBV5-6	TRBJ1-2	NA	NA	TGTGCCAGCAGCCCGGAGCCCTCTCTCCCCTATGGCTACACCTTC	CASSPEPSLPYGYTF
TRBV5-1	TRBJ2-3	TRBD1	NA	TGCGCCAGCAGCTTGTGGGGCAGGGGGGATACGCAGTATTTT	CASSLWGRGDTQYF
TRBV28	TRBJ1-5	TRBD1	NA	TGTGCCAGCAGCACTGGGACAGGGGGCAATCAGCCCCAGCATTTT	CASSTGTGGNQPQHF
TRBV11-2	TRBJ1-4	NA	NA	TGTGCCAGCAGCAGAGGGGTCGTGAGAGAAAAACTGTTTTTT	CASSRGVVREKLFF
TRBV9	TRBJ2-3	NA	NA	TGTGCCAGCAGCGTTCCTAAGCCCCGGGGCACAGATACGCAGTATTTT	CASSVPKPRGTDTQYF
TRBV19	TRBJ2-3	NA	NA	TGTGCCAGTAGCACCACGGGGGCGGCCAGCACAGATACGCAGTATTTT	CASSTTGAASTDTQYF
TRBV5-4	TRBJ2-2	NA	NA	TGTGCCAGCAGCTTGGAAGGGGGAGACGGGGAGCTGTTTTTT	CASSLEGGDGELFF